This T cell receptor (beta chain) was found in a study of T cell changes during pregnancy in multiple sclerosis (dated by TCRdb to between 2018 and 2021). The study in broad terms: In women with multiple sclerosis, the researchers looked at how the T cell repertoire shifted as pregnancy progressed.

Comments on this clone: Its specific antigen is unknown. Base qualities were left out, and no much larger clone turns up one base away.

The CDR3 measures 14 amino acids from cysteine to phenylalanine. The only DNA kept is the CDR3, 42 bases in frame from the first base. CDR1 and CDR2, looked up from the germline V gene, are SGHRS and YFSETQ. V is shortened by 2 bases, J by 7 bases, and the region joining them spans 15 bases. The library was prepared using the immunoSEQ multiplex PCR assay. In its TCRdb copy, this immuneACCESS table keeps in-frame sequences only and misses some clones. Where compared with another copy, unresolved V genes explain less than half of these, and the others have no known cause. The table for this sample lists approximately 26,000 clones; roughly nine tenths of them were counted only once. Clones ranked in the top ten supply 0.8% of the sample.

The chain is assembled from TRBV5-1 and TRBJ1-2; the D gene remains uncertain. The material was CD4+ T cells from peripheral blood mononuclear cells, obtained in the second trimester of pregnancy. The receptor comes from a female donor with multiple sclerosis, enrolled in a pregnancy study. The CDR3 reads CASSLFSDSRGYTF. The DNA sequence is as follows: TGCGCCAGCAGCTTATTTTCCGACTCCCGTGGCTACACCTTC.